This T cell receptor beta chain comes out of a study of cytomegalovirus exposure and HLA in healthy donors (dated by TCRdb to the late 2010s). For context, the study as a whole: An earlier analysis of several hundred of the donors reported 250 to 300 Gb of sequence data and more than 90 million unique TCR beta sequences from roughly 200 million T cells. Roughly 300 gigabases of sequencing data and approximately 91 million unique TCR sequences made up an early release that covered several hundred HLA-typed donors. The genetic ancestry cluster associated with self-reported Caucasian donors included 81% of the 350 to 500 genotyped donors. The study was designed to test whether signatures of past pathogen exposure could be identified by cataloging public T cell receptors. The study profiled the T cell repertoires of under 850 subjects by immunosequencing and related them to cytomegalovirus serostatus. Besides the first cohort of under 700 subjects, a separate validation cohort made up of over 95 different subjects was used. To predict cytomegalovirus infection status, the study brought together high-throughput TCR immunosequencing, statistical association of individual TCRs with disease status, and machine learning. To study patterns of TCR occurrence, a later analysis re-analyzed previously published TCR beta repertoires from more than 550 donors and added high-resolution HLA genotyping. Rather than using new phenotypic data, the later analysis identified candidate immune exposures from TCR beta sequences and from how often those sequences occurred across donors. An earlier analysis of approximately 640 of the donors applied high-throughput TCR beta sequencing to assess whether each TCR beta V gene segment acted as functional or pseudogenic. Donor age, sex, ethnicity and CMV serostatus were compiled together with the repertoire data. A later genetic analysis used genome-wide SNP genotypes for about 60% of the roughly 700 donors, treating that subset as a discovery cohort. Every repertoire in the discovery cohort had been generated on one and the same sequencing platform. Both class I and class II loci were covered by HLA typing, at four-digit resolution. Typing coverage differed by locus: A, B, C, DRB1 and DQB1 were typed in about 629-640 donors, DQA1 in roughly 500, DPA1 in some 610, and DPB1 in just under 490. Because of strong linkage in the cohort, a handful of DR-DQ haplotypes were treated as single units for association and clustering. Among some 400 genotyped donors of the cohort, an average of around 250,000 unique TCR beta nucleotide sequences was sequenced per donor, of which about 19% were non-productive.

In total, approximately 700 healthy bone marrow donors made up the cohort. All cohort members were sampled while nominally healthy, although unrecorded immune exposures were likely present. The donor tested CMV seropositive, placing the donor among the 250 to 350 seropositive members of the cohort. Every donor gave a peripheral blood sample, and the peripheral blood mononuclear cells from that sample were used for TCR beta sequencing. The Qiagen DNeasy Blood Extraction Kit was used to extract genomic DNA from the blood cell samples. Libraries were constructed by the immunoSEQ multiplex PCR assay. The multiplex PCR relied on a mix of 60 forward primers for TCR Vbeta segments and 13 reverse primers for TCR Jbeta segments. The CDR3 region of rearranged TCR beta genes was amplified from genomic DNA by a multiplex PCR assay. On the Illumina HiSeq System, the amplified TCR beta libraries were sequenced as 87-base-pair reads. In the paper's pipeline: A later analysis counted about 76 million unique TCR beta chains across the 650 to 800 repertoires, and around 9.9 million of these chains were shared by at least two donors. Raw reads were error-corrected and collapsed into unique sequences by a nearest-neighbor algorithm in which closely related sequences were merged to remove PCR and sequencing errors. CDR3 sequences were aligned to IMGT reference sequences to assign V, D and J gene segments. For a sequence to be retained, at least a six-nucleotide match to both a V gene segment and a J gene segment was required. Rearrangements were classified as productive when the CDR3 lacked stop codons and remained in frame with V and J, and all other rearrangements were classified as non-productive. CDR3 was defined according to IMGT convention as the region running from the second conserved V-encoded cysteine to the conserved J-encoded phenylalanine. Sequences without an unambiguous match to a single V gene segment were excluded from the earlier analysis of over 500 of the donors. An earlier analysis of several hundred of the donors called V segments functional above 56.7% productive rearrangements and segregating when the between-donor standard deviation exceeded 5%. A statistical classification framework was built for diagnosing cytomegalovirus status from the catalog of TCR beta chain sequences. A later analysis assigned V and J genes by comparing TCR nucleotide sequences with IMGT/GENE-DB human TR gene sequences. In a later analysis, CDR3 sequences and most-parsimonious VDJ recombination scenarios were assigned using the TCRdist pipeline. In a later analysis, every TCR beta chain was defined by the combination of its CDR3 amino acid sequence and its V-gene family, and reads without a unique V-gene family were dropped. To address suspected cross-contamination and a sequencing artifact, a later analysis removed a few hundred highly shared, low-generation-probability nucleotide sequences. In a later analysis, a clonal expansion index for each public chain was calculated from normalized within-repertoire ranks of inferred template counts. In a later analysis, generation probabilities were computed with a VDJ recombination model fitted to out-of-frame rearrangements, and the resulting probabilities were checked against IGoR. In a later analysis, hypergeometric tests were used to score TCR-TCR, TCR-HLA and TCR-CMV co-occurrence, with a repertoire-size bias correction applied to TCR pairs. A later analysis estimated false discovery rates by permuting HLA or CMV assignments 20 times. In a later analysis, co-occurring TCRs were grouped using DBSCAN, and TCRdist sequence similarity was added for clustering within HLA-allele-positive subsets. For co-occurrence clustering, repertoires with fewer than 30,000 or more than 120,000 public chains were excluded, along with 4 to 6 repertoires with anomalous nucleotide sharing. Drawn from immuneACCESS, this table holds only the in-frame rearrangements with V and J called that TCRdb kept. Clones are partly lost; checked studies trace under half to an unresolved V gene and leave the rest unexplained. V, J and clone size are taken as reported in that table, and D and trimming were inferred from the DNA itself. The sample records about 170,000 clones, around three quarters of which are singletons. The ten largest clonotypes hold approximately 2% of the sample.

Study-level results and caveats: In a later analysis, HLA-associated TCR beta chains were found to be more clonally expanded and to have lower generation probabilities than equally common non-associated chains. A further reported finding was that TCR beta sequences accurately predicted the HLA-A and HLA-B alleles for most subjects in the first cohort. Because the 87-base-pair reads could not distinguish some IMGT-functional V segments, including TRBV6-2 and TRBV6-3, those segments were excluded. Linkage disequilibrium might explain the correlated functional status among segregating V segments, but an unknown experimental factor could not be ruled out. An earlier analysis of around 500 of the donors showed that most TCR beta V segments appeared in productive rearrangements either about 90% or about 30% of the time, which broadly matched IMGT annotations. Compared with the approximately 670-donor mean, donors in an Asian-associated ancestry cluster had fewer N-insertions in productive TCRs, according to a later genetic analysis. The presence/absence analyses assumed that sequencing depth was roughly uniform across donors, and that assumption may not be true. At a false discovery rate of 0.05, a later analysis linked some 17,000 TCR beta sequences to specific HLA alleles. It was suggested by the authors that the approach could potentially be generalized to other disease states and immunological phenotypes. V-gene and J-gene trimming of TCR beta chains was associated with a missense DCLRE1C variant in a later genetic analysis, and the association was replicated in an independent cohort. HLA typing was unavailable for some donors at each locus, so association tests used only the typed subset. Cytomegalovirus status was reported to be diagnosed by the classifier with high specificity and sensitivity in both the original and validation cohorts. About 17 rarely observed V segments, including chromosome 9 orphons, were excluded from the earlier analysis of about 500 of the donors because counts were too low. Assigning TCR associations to individual alleles was difficult when HLA alleles, especially DR and DQ, strongly co-occurred. In this cohort, only TCR beta chains were sequenced, and detectable features were limited by the absence of alpha or paired-chain data. The study listed 164 TCR beta chains as associated with cytomegalovirus. In vitro tests confirmed that a few of the cytomegalovirus-associated TCR beta chains recognize cytomegalovirus antigens. A later analysis reported that several top co-occurrence clusters appeared linked to parvovirus B19, influenza, CMV and Epstein-Barr virus. Most CMV-associated TCR beta chains appeared to be HLA-restricted in a later analysis, and the HLA associations seemed to be driven largely by CMV exposure. CMV serostatus was the only immune exposure information available for the cohort. A group of highly shared sequence variants was considered likely to be a technical artifact of the sequencing pipeline. Across donors, most TCR sequences were observed very rarely, whereas some public TCRs were present in many individuals. A later analysis found that TCR association rates varied across HLA loci, with DRB1 alleles showing the most associated TCRs and HLA-C alleles the fewest.

V lost 0 bases and J lost 0 bases; the stretch between them is 8 bases long. Counted from cysteine to phenylalanine, this CDR3 has 15 amino acids. This entry keeps only the CDR3 DNA: 45 bases, framed from base 1. The germline V gene provides CDR1 ENHRY and CDR2 SYGVKD. Turning to this clone: The antigen it recognizes is unknown. Per-base quality was not reported, and no clone a single base away is much larger than it.

The sample was PBMCs. The receptor's source is a woman aged 25 to 39 in good health and CMV-seropositive. This chain is built from TRBV10-3 and TRBJ1-2; no confident D gene assignment can be made. CDR3 loop: CAISESRSPNYGYTF. The DNA sequence is given as TGTGCCATCAGTGAGTCGAGGTCGCCTAACTATGGCTACACCTTC.